This T cell receptor (beta chain) appears in the sequencing data of a study of cytomegalovirus exposure and HLA in healthy donors. The overall study: An earlier analysis identified under 130 million unique TCR beta sequences in approximately 190 million T cells.

CDR1 is KGHSH, CDR2 LQKENI, per germline. J was trimmed by 7 bases and V by 4 bases; bases with no gene match: 1. The CDR3 is 13 amino acids. Study-level points and caveats: Further analysis, carried out later, found HLA-associated TCR beta chains more clonally expanded than equally common other chains. The study put 150 to 200 TCR beta chains on its list as cytomegalovirus-associated. Judged likely to be a sequencing artifact was a cluster of highly shared sequence variants.

On this clone itself: What it binds is not known.

Researchers ran the PCR with 60 Vbeta and 13 Jbeta primers. Measured with immunoSEQ multiplex PCR; TCRdb has only the in-frame clones, and not every one. The data hold some 140,000 clones, with about 9.2% observed a single time. The sequencing sample was made of PBMCs. The V call is TRBV18, the J call TRBJ2-1, with 10 bases identical to TRBD2. The receptor comes from a middle-aged woman in good health and CMV-seropositive. The CDR3 DNA is TGTGCCAGCTCACAAGCGGGGGGGAATGAGCAGTTCTTC. Translation: CASSQAGGNEQFF. The full variable domain, in which reference TRBV18 and TRBJ2-1 provide the parts outside the CDR3, is NAGVMQNPRHLVRRRGQEARLRCSPMKGHSHVYWYRQLPEEGLKFMVYLQKENIIDESGMPKERFSAEFPKEGPSILRIQQVVRGDSAAYFCASSQAGGNEQFFGPGTRLTVL.